This T cell receptor beta chain was identified during a study of T cell repertoires in cytomegalovirus infection. Germline V gene lookup returns CDR1 MNHEY and CDR2 SMNVEV (reference sequence). Trimming took off 6 bases at V and 4 bases at J, with 14 bases between the two ends. The CDR3 is 14 residues long. Using its own MiXCR run on the reads, TCRdb lists one record per CDR3 protein. The table has around 300,000 distinct CDR3 sequences, 22% seen once. This clonotype was seen more than once but under ten times. What it binds is not known. Sample: cultured PBMCs, taken from culture after CMV antigen stimulation. The sequence derives from a human donor in good health (CMV status not recorded). Some clones in this sample may be carry-over from other donors' samples. The gene calls are TRBV27 and TRBJ2-3, with D perhaps matching TRBD2 (6 bases). The CDR3 DNA reads TGTGCCAGCAGACTGGGACTTGCGGCAGATACGCAGTATTTT. Its translation: CASRLGLAADTQYF.